The 10 T cell receptor beta chains below were found in one sample sequenced in a study of neoadjuvant nivolumab and ipilimumab in lung cancer. Profiled with immunoSEQ multiplex PCR; TCRdb holds only in-frame clones, not every one. The sample lists 28,000 or so clones, 75% to 85% seen once, with 5.1% in the top ten. The starting material was tumor tissue, obtained after neoadjuvant nivolumab, alone or with ipilimumab, at or shortly before surgery. Receptor source: an adult with non-small cell lung cancer.

The table lists this clone with a count of one. The chain is built from TRBV5-1 and TRBJ1-3; D call uncertain. The length of the CDR3 is 14 residues. Germline values: CDR1 SGHRS, CDR2 YFSETQ. Deletions cut 4 bases from V and 0 bases from J, with 8 bases between. The CDR3 here is CASSLDPSGNTIYF. The CDR3 DNA follows: TGCGCCAGCAGCCTGGATCCCTCTGGAAACACCATATATTTT. Complete variable domain (other parts from reference TRBV5-1 and TRBJ1-3): KAGVTQTPRYLIKTRGQQVTLSCSPISGHRSVSWYQQTPGQGLQFLFEYFSETQRNKGNFPGRFSGRQFSNSRSEMNVSTLELGDSALYLCASSLDPSGNTIYFGEGSWLTVV.

V and J are TRBV30 and TRBJ1-6; TRBD1 matches 7 bases. CDR1 GTSNPN and CDR2 SVGIG come from the germline V gene (reference sequence). V lost 2 bases and J lost 7; bases outside the gene matches: 2. The CDR3 runs 13 residues. CDR3 DNA sequence: TGTGCCTGGAGTCGACAGGGAAATTCACCCCTCCACTTT. Its translation is CAWSRQGNSPLHF. The variable domain in full, completed from reference TRBV30 and TRBJ1-6, reads SQTIHQWPATLVQPVGSPLSLECTVEGTSNPNLYWYRQAAGRGLQLLFYSVGIGQISSEVPQNLSASRPQDRQFILSSKKLLLSDSGFYLCAWSRQGNSPLHFGNGTRLTVT.

The chain carries TRBV27 and TRBJ2-5; 7 bases are a match to TRBD2. The V gene end was trimmed by 5 bases and the J gene end by 1 base; junction bases not matched to a gene: 7. This CDR3 is built from 15 residues. In germline, CDR1 is MNHEY, CDR2 SMNVEV (reference sequence). For the CDR3, the DNA is TGTGCCAGCAGTGGCGAGGGGAGGGTCCAAGAGACCCAGTACTTC. As protein: CASSGEGRVQETQYF.

The chain is built from TRBV7-9 and TRBJ2-2; TRBD1 matches 7 bases. The CDR3 runs 15 residues. Germline V gives CDR1 SEHNR, CDR2 FQNEAQ (reference sequence). Germline trimming cut 1 base from V and 7 bases from J; bases unmatched to any gene: 6. Here the CDR3 reads CASSLVTGVGGELFF. The CDR3 bases are TGTGCCAGCAGCTTAGTTACAGGGGTTGGCGGGGAGCTGTTTTTT.

The chain has TRBV11-1 and TRBJ1-1; D is ambiguous. The CDR3 contains 15 residues. Germline values: CDR1 SGHAT, CDR2 FQDESV (reference sequence). Trimming took off 1 base at V and 2 bases at J, with 11 bases between the two ends. CDR3: CASSLEGGSNTEAFF. Here the CDR3 DNA reads TGTGCCAGCAGCTTAGAGGGCGGATCTAACACTGAAGCTTTCTTT.

The rearrangement uses TRBV6-1 and TRBJ1-5, with 7 nucleotides matching TRBD1. V was pared by 1 base and J by 0 bases, with 3 bases of the junction left unmatched. Germline CDR1 is MNHNS and CDR2 is SASEGT. The CDR3 is 16 amino acids. CDR3 in DNA: TGTGCCAGCAGTGAAGTAGGGGGCTCTAGCAATCAGCCCCAGCATTTT. It is translated as CASSEVGGSSNQPQHF.

The chain links TRBV4-1 to TRBJ2-7, with D uncertain. Germline V gene sequence: CDR1 MGHRA, CDR2 YSYEKL. The CDR3 runs 15 residues. V was trimmed by 0 bases and J by 2 bases, leaving 11 bases between them. CDR3: CASSQDPAGPYEQYF. The CDR3 DNA reads TGCGCCAGCAGCCAAGATCCAGCAGGACCCTACGAGCAGTACTTC.

The chain uses TRBV4-1 and TRBJ2-1; TRBD2 aligns across 13 bases. The CDR3 is made up of 17 amino acids. Germline-derived CDR1 and CDR2 are MGHRA and YSYEKL. J was trimmed by 4 bases and V by 5 bases; bases with no gene match: 8. CDR3 sequence (DNA): TGCGCCAGCAGCTTAACCAGGACTAGCGGGAGTTACAATGAGCAGTTCTTC. Encoded protein: CASSLTRTSGSYNEQFF.

This chain connects TRBV7-3 to TRBJ1-1, with D unresolved. The CDR3 is 12 residues long. Germline V gene sequence: CDR1 SGHTA, CDR2 FQGTGA. Deletions cut 5 bases from V and 5 bases from J, with 9 bases between. CDR3 in DNA: TGTGCCAGCAGCGACGGAGGGACTGAAGCTTTCTTT. Amino acids: CASSDGGTEAFF.

This chain links TRBV7-4 with TRBJ1-2, with TRBD1 identical over 8 bases. Germline V lookup: CDR1 SGHVT, CDR2 SQSDAQ. CDR3 length: 17 residues. V was clipped by 5 bases and J by 6 bases; unmatched bases: 17. The CDR3 protein is CASSRGGTGFLLNGYTF. The DNA of the CDR3 is TGTGCCAGCAGCCGAGGGGGGACAGGTTTTTTACTGAATGGCTACACCTTC.